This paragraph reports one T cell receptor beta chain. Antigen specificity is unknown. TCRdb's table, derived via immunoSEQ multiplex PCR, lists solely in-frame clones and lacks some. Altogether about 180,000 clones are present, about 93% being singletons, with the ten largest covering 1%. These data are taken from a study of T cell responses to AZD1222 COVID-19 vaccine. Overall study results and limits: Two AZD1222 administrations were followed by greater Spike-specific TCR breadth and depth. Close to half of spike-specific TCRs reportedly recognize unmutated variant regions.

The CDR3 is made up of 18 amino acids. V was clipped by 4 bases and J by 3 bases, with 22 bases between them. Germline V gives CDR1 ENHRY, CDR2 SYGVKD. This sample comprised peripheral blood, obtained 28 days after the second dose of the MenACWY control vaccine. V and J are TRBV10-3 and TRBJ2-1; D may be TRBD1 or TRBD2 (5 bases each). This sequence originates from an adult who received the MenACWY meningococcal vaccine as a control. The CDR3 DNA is TGTGCCATCAGTGGGTCGATAACAGGTGGGGGATTCTACAATGAGCAGTTCTTC. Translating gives CAISGSITGGGFYNEQFF.